A selection of T cell receptor beta chains follows, all from one sample in a study of metastatic and nonmetastatic thyroid tumors. TCRdb re-called the PCR reads via MiXCR. The sample contains about 18,000 clones, roughly a quarter of which appear only once. The sample was adjacent normal tissue. The source is a female donor with papillary thyroid cancer or a benign thyroid nodule (not recorded which). Some clones in this sample may be carry-over from other donors' samples. Both conserved end residues are part of each CDR3. D genes are given only for firm matches. Only some rows state a clone size, as once, few, many or a class for expanded clones.

j_call	d_call	clone_size	v_call	cdr3_nt	cdr3_aa
TRBJ1-5	TRBD1	few	TRBV15	TGTGCCACCAGCAGGTACAGGGGTGGGCAGCCCCAGCATTTT	CATSRYRGGQPQHF
TRBJ2-1	.	.	TRBV5-6	TGTGCCAGCAGCTTGGGCATTGCAGGAAATGAGCAGTTCTTC	CASSLGIAGNEQFF
TRBJ1-2	TRBD1	.	TRBV9	TGTGCCAGCAGCCGCCCCGGGACAGGACGACACTATGGCTACACCTTC	CASSRPGTGRHYGYTF
TRBJ2-1	.	few	TRBV12-5	TGTGCTAGTGGTTACCCTCAGGACAATGAGCAGTTCTTC	CASGYPQDNEQFF
TRBJ2-5	.	.	TRBV18	TGTGCCAGCTCAACATACGGTGGGGCAGAGACCCAGTACTTC	CASSTYGGAETQYF
TRBJ2-1	TRBD2	.	TRBV7-9	TGTGCCAGCAGCTTAGGACTAGCGGGAGATCTGAATGAGCAGTTCTTC	CASSLGLAGDLNEQFF
TRBJ1-2	.	.	TRBV6-1	TGTGCCAGCAGTGAGGAACAGGGCCTTGGCTACACCTTC	CASSEEQGLGYTF
TRBJ1-2	.	.	TRBV12-3/TRBV12-4	TGTGCCAGCAGTTTGGACGGGAACTATGGCTACACCTTC	CASSLDGNYGYTF
TRBJ2-3	TRBD1	.	TRBV5-1	TGCGCCAGCAGCTACCGGGACAGAACAGATACGCAGTATTTT	CASSYRDRTDTQYF
TRBJ2-7	TRBD1	.	TRBV7-8	TGTGCCAGCAGCACATCTCCGGGACAGCTACCCTACGAGCAGTACTTC	CASSTSPGQLPYEQYF
TRBJ2-2	.	.	TRBV27	TGTGCCAGCAAATCCCAGGGGAATCACGGGGAGCTGTTTTTT	CASKSQGNHGELFF
TRBJ2-5	TRBD2	.	TRBV9	TGTGCCAGCAGCGTAGGTTTGCGAGCGGGAGCTCGAGAGACCCAGTACTTC	CASSVGLRAGARETQYF
TRBJ1-5	TRBD1	.	TRBV20-1	TGCAGTGCTACGGACAGGAATGGTGATCAGCCCCAGCATTTT	CSATDRNGDQPQHF
TRBJ2-3	.	.	TRBV7-8	TGTGCCAGCAGCTTAGTTGGGGGAAGCACAGATACGCAGTATTTT	CASSLVGGSTDTQYF
TRBJ2-7	.	few	TRBV20-1	TGCAGTGCTAGAAATCAGACAGGGAGGAATCTGTCGTACGAGCAGTACTTC	CSARNQTGRNLSYEQYF
TRBJ2-7	.	.	TRBV27	TGTGCCAGCAATACCAGAAGGGGAGACTACGAGCAGTACTTC	CASNTRRGDYEQYF
TRBJ1-2	TRBD1	.	TRBV2	TGTGCCACCAGACAGGGCATTAACTATGGCTACACCTTC	CATRQGINYGYTF
TRBJ1-2	.	few	TRBV19	TGTGCCAGTAGTATAATCGGGGGGGCGAGTGGCTACACCTTC	CASSIIGGASGYTF
TRBJ1-2	.	.	TRBV7-2	TGTGCCAGCAGCTTAGAAGGGTATGGCTACACCTTC	CASSLEGYGYTF
TRBJ2-7	TRBD2	few	TRBV24-1	TGTGCCACCAGTGATTTAGCGGGGCGTAACTACGAGCAGTACTTC	CATSDLAGRNYEQYF
TRBJ1-1	.	.	TRBV6-2/TRBV6-3	TGTGCCAGCAGTTACTTAGGGTCACGCGAGGCTTTCTTT	CASSYLGSREAFF
TRBJ2-7	.	.	TRBV20-1	TGCAGCCGGCTACAGGGTAATAACGAGCAGTACTTC	CSRLQGNNEQYF